This T cell receptor beta chain was sequenced in a study of blood T cell repertoires in COVID-19. TCRdb keeps only in-frame clones here, not all; method: immunoSEQ multiplex PCR. The sample lists about 15,000 clones, roughly four fifths occurring once. The CDR3 runs to 15 residues. Germline CDR1 reads LGHDT; CDR2 reads YNNKEL (reference sequence). V was pared by 4 bases and J by 9 bases, with 12 bases of the junction left unmatched. This TCR was sampled from a man aged 55-75 years with acute or convalescent COVID-19. Sequencing input: peripheral blood. The V gene is TRBV3-1 (or the pseudogene TRBV3-2), the J gene TRBJ2-5, with TRBD2 matching 9 bases. In nucleotides, the CDR3 is TGTGCCAGCAGCCGGCTTAGGCGGGAGGGGGTGGCCCAGTACTTC. This encodes CASSRLRREGVAQYF.